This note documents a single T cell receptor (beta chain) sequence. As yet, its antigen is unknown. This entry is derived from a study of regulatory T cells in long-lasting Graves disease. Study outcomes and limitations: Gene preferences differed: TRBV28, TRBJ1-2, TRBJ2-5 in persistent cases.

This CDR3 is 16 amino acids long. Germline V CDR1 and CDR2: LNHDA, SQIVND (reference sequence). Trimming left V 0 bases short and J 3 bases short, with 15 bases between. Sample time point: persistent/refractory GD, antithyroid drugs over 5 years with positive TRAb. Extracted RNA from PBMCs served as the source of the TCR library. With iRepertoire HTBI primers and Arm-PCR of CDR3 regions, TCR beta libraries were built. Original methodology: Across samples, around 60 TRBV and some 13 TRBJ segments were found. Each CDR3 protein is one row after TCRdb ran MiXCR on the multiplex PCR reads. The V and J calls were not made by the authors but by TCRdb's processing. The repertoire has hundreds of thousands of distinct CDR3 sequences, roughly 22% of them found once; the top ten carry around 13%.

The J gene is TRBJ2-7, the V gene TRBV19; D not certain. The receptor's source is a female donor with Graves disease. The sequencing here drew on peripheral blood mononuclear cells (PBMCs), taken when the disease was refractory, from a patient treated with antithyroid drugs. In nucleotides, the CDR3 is TGTGCCAGTAGTATAGATCGGAGTTGGGCAGTCTACGAGCAGTACTTC. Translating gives CASSIDRSWAVYEQYF. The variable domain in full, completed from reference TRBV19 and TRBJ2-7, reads DGGITQSPKYLFRKEGQNVTLSCEQNLNHDAMYWYRQDPGQGLRLIYYSQIVNDFQKGDIAEGYSVSREKKESFPLTVTSAQKNPTAFYLCASSIDRSWAVYEQYFGPGTRLTVT.